This T cell receptor beta chain was sequenced for a study of breast tumors, draining lymph nodes, adjacent tissues. Of note for this clonotype: The CDR3 carries no conserved terminal phenylalanine or tryptophan, so it likely arises from a read error. No DNA is shown, since the ends of the CDR3 on it are uncertain; the CDR3 is the one TCRdb lists.

The lymph nodes were axillary draining lymph nodes from breast cancer patients. TCRdb processed the multiplex PCR reads anew with MiXCR; each CDR3 protein has one entry. Of about 300,000 distinct CDR3 sequences in the sample, over 30% were seen once. The sequence was obtained from a female donor with breast cancer. Some clones in this sample may be carry-over from other donors' samples. Sequencing was carried out using axillary lymph node tissue.

CDR3 in amino acids: CASADRDNEKPFL. V and J are TRBV28 and TRBJ1-4; the DNA was not compared with TRBD1, the D call given in the table. Germline assignment: CDR1 MDHEN and CDR2 SYDVKM. The CDR3 totals 13 residues, both ends included.